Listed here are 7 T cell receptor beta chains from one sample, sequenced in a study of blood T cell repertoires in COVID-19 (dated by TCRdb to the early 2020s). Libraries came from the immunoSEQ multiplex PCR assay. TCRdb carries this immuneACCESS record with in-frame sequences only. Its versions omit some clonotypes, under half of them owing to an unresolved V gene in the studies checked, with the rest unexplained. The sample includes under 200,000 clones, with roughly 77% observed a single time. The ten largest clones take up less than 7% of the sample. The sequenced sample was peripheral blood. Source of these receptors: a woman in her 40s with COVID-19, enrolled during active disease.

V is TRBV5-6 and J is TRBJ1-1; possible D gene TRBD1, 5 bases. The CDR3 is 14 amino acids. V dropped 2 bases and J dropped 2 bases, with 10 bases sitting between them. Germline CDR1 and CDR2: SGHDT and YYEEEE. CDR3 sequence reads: CASSFFQGNTEAFF. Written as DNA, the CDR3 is TGTGCCAGCAGCTTTTTCCAGGGAAACACTGAAGCTTTCTTT.

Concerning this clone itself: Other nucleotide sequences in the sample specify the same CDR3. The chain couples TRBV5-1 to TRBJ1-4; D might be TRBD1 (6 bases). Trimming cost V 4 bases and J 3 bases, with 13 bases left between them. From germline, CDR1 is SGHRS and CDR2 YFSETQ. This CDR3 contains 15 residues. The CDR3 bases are TGCGCCAGCAGCCCCACAGGGACATCTAATGAAAAACTGTTTTTT. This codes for CASSPTGTSNEKLFF.

CDR3 sequence reads: CASRPRTGTSGIYEQYF. The CDR3 nucleotides are TGTGCCAGCAGACCCCGAACCGGGACTAGCGGTATCTACGAGCAGTACTTC. The gene calls are TRBV27 and TRBJ2-7; 11 bases are shared with TRBD2. This CDR3 is 17 amino acids long. The trim removed 6 bases at V and 3 bases at J, leaving 13 bases unmatched. Germline V gene data show CDR1 as MNHEY and CDR2 as SMNVEV (reference sequence).

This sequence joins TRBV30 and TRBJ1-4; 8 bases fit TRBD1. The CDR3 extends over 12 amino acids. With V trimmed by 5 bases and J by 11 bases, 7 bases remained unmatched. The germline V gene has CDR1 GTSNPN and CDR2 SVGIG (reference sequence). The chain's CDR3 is CAWSLRTGKLFF. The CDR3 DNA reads TGTGCCTGGTCCCTTAGGACAGGGAAACTGTTTTTT.

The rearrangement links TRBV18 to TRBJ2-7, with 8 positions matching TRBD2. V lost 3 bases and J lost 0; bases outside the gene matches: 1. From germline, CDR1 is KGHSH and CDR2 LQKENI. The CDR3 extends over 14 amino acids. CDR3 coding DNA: TGTGCCAGCTCACCGGGACTAGACTCCTACGAGCAGTACTTC. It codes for CASSPGLDSYEQYF. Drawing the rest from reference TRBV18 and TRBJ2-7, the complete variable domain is NAGVMQNPRHLVRRRGQEARLRCSPMKGHSHVYWYRQLPEEGLKFMVYLQKENIIDESGMPKERFSAEFPKEGPSILRIQQVVRGDSAAYFCASSPGLDSYEQYFGPGTRLTVT.

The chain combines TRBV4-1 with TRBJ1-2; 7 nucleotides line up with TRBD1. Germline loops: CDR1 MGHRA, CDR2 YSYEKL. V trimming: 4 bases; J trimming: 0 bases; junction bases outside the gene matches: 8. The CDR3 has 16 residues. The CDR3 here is CASSLRGTAANYGYTF. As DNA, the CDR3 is TGCGCCAGCAGCCTTAGGGGGACAGCGGCTAACTATGGCTACACCTTC.

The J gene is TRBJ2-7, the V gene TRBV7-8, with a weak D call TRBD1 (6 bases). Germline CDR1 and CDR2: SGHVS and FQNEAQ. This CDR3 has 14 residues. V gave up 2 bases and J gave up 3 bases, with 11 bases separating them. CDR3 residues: CASSLLAGDYEQYF. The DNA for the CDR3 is TGTGCCAGCAGCTTACTGGCAGGGGACTACGAGCAGTACTTC.